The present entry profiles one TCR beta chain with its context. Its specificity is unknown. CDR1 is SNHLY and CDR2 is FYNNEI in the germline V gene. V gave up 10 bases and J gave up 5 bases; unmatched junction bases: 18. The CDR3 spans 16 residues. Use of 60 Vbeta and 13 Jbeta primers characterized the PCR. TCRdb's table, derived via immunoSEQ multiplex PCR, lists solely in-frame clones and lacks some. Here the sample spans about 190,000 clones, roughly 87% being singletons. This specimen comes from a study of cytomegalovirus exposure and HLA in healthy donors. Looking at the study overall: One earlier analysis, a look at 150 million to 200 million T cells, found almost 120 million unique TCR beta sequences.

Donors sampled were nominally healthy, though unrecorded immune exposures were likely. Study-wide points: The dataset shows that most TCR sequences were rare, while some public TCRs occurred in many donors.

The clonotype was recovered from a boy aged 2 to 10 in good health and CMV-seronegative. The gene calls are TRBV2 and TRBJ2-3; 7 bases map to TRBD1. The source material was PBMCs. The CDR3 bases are TGTGCCACCATTTACCGGGACAGCAATGGTGGAGATACGCAGTATTTT. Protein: CATIYRDSNGGDTQYF.